Sequencing of this T cell receptor beta chain was carried out in a study of shared clonotypes between healthy human individuals. Study overall: For every donor, three CD4 naive, three CD4 memory, two CD8 naive and one CD8 memory plates were used. Whole-study results and caveats: Non-shared clonotypes displayed generation probabilities falling below those of clonotypes present in all four donors.

This CDR3 has 13 residues. V lost 3 bases to trimming and J lost 5 bases; unmatched junction nucleotides: 3. Per germline, CDR1 MGHDK and CDR2 SYGVNS. The method was immunoSEQ multiplex PCR; TCRdb's version includes in-frame clones alone and lacks a portion of them. The sample lists roughly 500,000 clones; around 95% were seen once. As for this clone: No antigen is known for it.

The TCR sequence derives from a woman in her twenties or thirties in good health. Sequences were obtained from naive CD4+ T cells sorted from blood. The subset here: CD45RA+ positively selected. This chain links TRBV25-1 with TRBJ2-7; 8 nucleotides agree with TRBD2. CDR3: CASSEGLVHEQYF. CDR3 nucleotide sequence: TGTGCCAGCAGTGAGGGACTAGTCCACGAGCAGTACTTC.